Below, 22 T cell receptor beta chains from the same sample are listed, as sequenced in a study of T cell clonotyping in hematopoietic cell transplantation. The assay was immunoSEQ multiplex PCR, and TCRdb's table has in-frame clones only and misses some. The table lists over 10,000 clones, over 80% of them singletons. Time point of the sample: recipient sample about 28 days before transplant, after cytoreduction. The specimen comprised peripheral blood mononuclear cells, sampled before stem cell transplant. These receptor sequences come from a man between 60 and 75 years old with acute myeloid leukemia. Some clones in this sample may be carry-over from other donors' samples.

The chain is built from TRBV18 and TRBJ1-1, with a possible D match to TRBD1 (6 bases). The CDR3 covers 13 residues. Germline CDR1 is KGHSH and CDR2 is LQKENI. V lost 3 bases and J 11 bases, leaving 16 bases between the germline ends. The CDR3 DNA reads TGTGCCAGCTCACCCCAAAACAGGGATAGGGCTTTCTTT. Amino acids: CASSPQNRDRAFF.

This clone was observed a few times. The chain has TRBV29-1 and TRBJ2-1; 9 bases align to TRBD1. The trim removed 3 bases at V and 2 bases at J, leaving 2 bases unmatched. The length of the CDR3 is 14 residues. Germline V CDR1 and CDR2: SQVTM, ANQGSEA. CDR3 sequence reads: CSVDYRGPYNEQFF. As DNA, the CDR3 is TGCAGCGTTGATTACAGGGGGCCCTACAATGAGCAGTTCTTC.

The chain employs TRBV30 and TRBJ1-5; D unclear. This CDR3 is built from 13 residues. The germline V gene has CDR1 GTSNPN and CDR2 SVGIG (reference sequence). V lost 0 bases to trimming and J lost 7 bases, with 10 bases between them. The CDR3 reads CAWSVKGSQPQHF. For the CDR3, the DNA is TGTGCCTGGAGTGTAAAAGGAAGCCAGCCCCAGCATTTT.

The chain is built from TRBV9 and TRBJ2-1; 8 nucleotides line up with TRBD2. The CDR3 consists of 16 residues. Germline values: CDR1 SGDLS, CDR2 YYNGEE. The junction had 8 bases not matched to a gene; V was cut back by 2 bases and J by 4 bases. The CDR3 loop reads CASSVEAAGGYNEQFF. The CDR3 DNA is TGTGCCAGCAGCGTCGAGGCGGCGGGGGGTTACAATGAGCAGTTCTTC.

This clone was observed a single time. This rearrangement joins TRBV4-2 to TRBJ2-1; no clear D gene. Trimming removed 0 bases at V and 0 bases at J, with 12 bases between. The CDR3 sequence is 17 residues long. Germline-derived CDR1 and CDR2 are LGHNA and YNFKEQ. The DNA of the CDR3 is TGTGCCAGCAGCCAAGATCTCGGAGCGACCTCCTACAATGAGCAGTTCTTC. Encoded protein: CASSQDLGATSYNEQFF.

V and J are TRBV2 and TRBJ1-2; 11 bases agree with TRBD1. Germline V gene data show CDR1 as SNHLY and CDR2 as FYNNEI. Losses at the gene ends were 8 bases for V and 3 bases for J; bases not matched to a gene: 5. There are 14 residues in the CDR3. The CDR3 bases are TGTGCCAGCCTGGACAGGGGGCAAGACTATGGCTACACCTTC. The encoded protein is CASLDRGQDYGYTF.

The gene calls are TRBV30 and TRBJ1-1; the D gene is possibly TRBD1 (5 bases). The CDR3 covers 13 residues. Trimming took off 5 bases at V and 5 bases at J, with 15 bases between the two ends. Germline V lookup: CDR1 GTSNPN, CDR2 SVGIG (reference sequence). The CDR3 sequence is CAWDLGRGTEAFF. The CDR3 DNA sequence: TGTGCCTGGGACCTCGGACGGGGGACTGAAGCTTTCTTT.

The chain links TRBV9 to TRBJ2-5; TRBD2 matches 12 bases. Trimming removed 6 bases from V and 4 bases from J; junction bases left unmatched: 7. The CDR3 is 15 amino acids. CDR1 SGDLS and CDR2 YYNGEE come from the germline V gene. The CDR3 protein is CASTLLAGGGETQYF. As DNA, the CDR3 is TGTGCCAGCACCCTACTAGCGGGGGGTGGAGAGACCCAGTACTTC.

The chain carries TRBV6-6 and TRBJ1-2; D is perhaps TRBD1 (6 bases). The CDR3 loop spans 16 amino acids. Trimming took off 6 bases at V and 5 bases at J, with 22 bases between the two ends. Germline assignment: CDR1 MNHNY and CDR2 SVGAGI (reference sequence). As DNA, the CDR3 is TGTGCCAGCAGACCGAGCGACGGACAGAGGTCATATGGCTACACCTTC. It is translated as CASRPSDGQRSYGYTF.

The chain carries TRBV27 and TRBJ2-7, with 7 bases lining up with TRBD1. J gave up 2 bases and V 5 bases, and 9 bases lay outside the gene matches. The CDR3 sequence is 15 residues long. Germline V gene data show CDR1 as MNHEY and CDR2 as SMNVEV (reference sequence). DNA of the CDR3: TGTGCCAGCAGTCCCCTGGGACAGTTAGCCTACGAGCAGTACTTC. This translates into CASSPLGQLAYEQYF.

The V and J genes are TRBV13 and TRBJ2-2, with a weak D call TRBD2 (6 bases). The CDR3 loop spans 13 amino acids. The germline V gene has CDR1 PRHDT and CDR2 FYEKMQ (reference sequence). The V and J ends lost 4 bases and 6 bases respectively, with 9 bases between them. This CDR3 reads CASSSRRAGELFF. CDR3 DNA: TGTGCCAGCAGCTCCCGGAGGGCCGGGGAGCTGTTTTTT.

The chain joins TRBV7-3 to TRBJ1-2; TRBD1 matches 9 bases. Germline values: CDR1 SGHTA, CDR2 FQGTGA. The length of the CDR3 is 14 residues. The junction had 8 bases not matched to a gene; V was cut back by 4 bases and J by 8 bases. The DNA for the CDR3 is TGTGCCAGCAGCTCGATACAGGGGGCGGACGGCTACACCTTC. Translation gives CASSSIQGADGYTF.

This rearrangement joins TRBV4-2 to TRBJ2-2; 13 bases map to TRBD2. This CDR3 contains 16 residues. Trimming at V came to 2 bases and at J to 5 bases, leaving 2 bases not matched to a gene. Per germline, CDR1 LGHNA and CDR2 YNFKEQ. Here the CDR3 reads CASSQQLAGGTGELFF. CDR3 nucleotides: TGTGCCAGCAGCCAACAACTAGCGGGAGGGACCGGGGAGCTGTTTTTT.

The V gene is TRBV4-1, the J gene TRBJ1-5, with D possibly being TRBD1 (6 bases). Trimming cost V 0 bases and J 4 bases, with 13 bases left between them. Germline-derived CDR1 and CDR2 are MGHRA and YSYEKL. The CDR3 totals 16 residues. As DNA, the CDR3 is TGCGCCAGCAGCCAAGACAGGTCCAGGGGAAATCAGCCCCAGCATTTT. This encodes CASSQDRSRGNQPQHF.

V usage is TRBV7-2 and J usage is TRBJ2-7, with 8 bases matching TRBD2. Unmatched junction bases numbered 15, after V lost 5 bases and J lost 0 bases. CDR3 length: 18 amino acids. Germline V gene lookup returns CDR1 SGHTA and CDR2 FQGNSA. This CDR3 reads CASSGAGGRDKSSYEQYF. DNA of the CDR3: TGTGCCAGCAGCGGTGCGGGGGGCAGGGATAAAAGCTCCTACGAGCAGTACTTC.

The chain couples TRBV4-2 to TRBJ1-1; 7 nucleotides agree with TRBD1. Unmatched junction bases numbered 11, after V lost 0 bases and J lost 4 bases. The germline gives CDR1 LGHNA, CDR2 YNFKEQ. CDR3 size: 17 residues. Here the CDR3 DNA reads TGTGCCAGCAGCCAAGATCAGGGGGAAGGGACGTTCACTGAAGCTTTCTTT. Amino acids: CASSQDQGEGTFTEAFF.

The chain combines TRBV9 with TRBJ2-1; D is perhaps TRBD2 (6 bases). This CDR3 spans 16 amino acids. The germline CDR1 and CDR2 sequences are SGDLS and YYNGEE. V lost 1 base and J lost 4, with 15 bases in between. The CDR3 DNA is TGTGCCAGCAGCGTAAAAAAGGAGGGACCGTACAATGAGCAGTTCTTC. Translated, it gives CASSVKKEGPYNEQFF.

The V and J genes are TRBV6-4 and TRBJ1-4; no definite D call. Germline CDR1 MRHNA, CDR2 SNTAGT. CDR3 length equals 13 residues. V was trimmed by 6 bases and J by 6 bases, leaving 11 bases between them. The CDR3 DNA reads TGTGCCAGCAGACTAAACTTGGATGAAAAACTGTTTTTT. This sequence encodes CASRLNLDEKLFF.

The chain combines TRBV2 with TRBJ1-5, with D unresolved. CDR3 length: 14 amino acids. Trimming stripped 5 bases from V and 6 bases from J, with 14 bases between. Germline V lookup: CDR1 SNHLY, CDR2 FYNNEI. The chain's CDR3 is CASSLQTRSQPQHF. The CDR3 DNA reads as TGTGCCAGCAGTCTACAAACACGAAGTCAGCCCCAGCATTTT. Full variable domain (remainder filled in from reference TRBV2 and TRBJ1-5): EPEVTQTPSHQVTQMGQEVILRCVPISNHLYFYWYRQILGQKVEFLVSFYNNEISEKSEIFDDQFSVERPDGSNFTLKIRSTKLEDSAMYFCASSLQTRSQPQHFGDGTRLSIL.

J is TRBJ2-7 and V is TRBV5-1; D might be TRBD1 (6 bases). CDR3 length: 14 amino acids. CDR1 SGHRS and CDR2 YFSETQ come from the germline V gene. Trimming pared 7 bases from V and 4 bases from J, leaving 18 bases between. CDR3 nucleotide sequence: TGCGCCAGCGCGGAGGCAGGGGCTGTATACGAGCAGTACTTC. It specifies CASAEAGAVYEQYF. Variable domain in full (rest from reference TRBV5-1 and TRBJ2-7): KAGVTQTPRYLIKTRGQQVTLSCSPISGHRSVSWYQQTPGQGLQFLFEYFSETQRNKGNFPGRFSGRQFSNSRSEMNVSTLELGDSALYLCASAEAGAVYEQYFGPGTRLTVT.

V is TRBV19 and J is TRBJ1-5; 8 bases line up with TRBD1. Germline V gene data show CDR1 as LNHDA and CDR2 as SQIVND (reference sequence). This CDR3 has 17 amino acids. The J segment lost 0 bases and the V segment lost 6 bases, leaving 10 bases of the junction unmatched. The CDR3 spells CASRPDRAEDSNQPQHF. CDR3 in DNA: TGTGCCAGTAGACCGGACAGGGCCGAGGATAGCAATCAGCCCCAGCATTTT.

J is TRBJ2-7 and V is TRBV7-9, with D perhaps matching TRBD1 (5 bases). The CDR3 is made up of 13 amino acids. Germline CDR1 is SEHNR and CDR2 is FQNEAQ (reference sequence). V was clipped by 5 bases and J by 2 bases, with 10 bases between them. The CDR3: CASSDDRPYEQYF. The CDR3 DNA follows: TGTGCCAGCAGCGACGACAGACCCTACGAGCAGTACTTC.